These 2 T cell receptor beta chains were all obtained from the same sample, sequenced in a study of T cells in Graves' hyperthyroidism and ophthalmopathy. RNA transcripts yielded amplified TCR beta CDR3 regions. The TCR CDR3 was amplified in a first-round RT-PCR using the HTBI primer set. TCRdb ran MiXCR on the multiplex PCR reads and lists one entry per CDR3 protein. This sample has around 700,000 distinct CDR3 sequences; around a sixth occur once, and the top ten carry around 15%. Sequenced: blood. These receptors were obtained from a woman in her 50s with Graves' hyperthyroidism that later progressed to Graves' ophthalmopathy.

This clonotype has at least ten counts. The V call is TRBV3-1, the J call TRBJ2-3, with D unresolved. The V and J ends lost 0 bases and 3 bases respectively, with 1 base between them. The CDR3 runs to 12 residues. Germline loops: CDR1 LGHDT, CDR2 YNNKEL (reference sequence). CDR3 amino acids: CASSQETDTQYF. CDR3 nucleotides: TGTGCCAGCAGCCAAGAGACAGATACGCAGTATTTT.

This clonotype was counted once. The chain links TRBV4-1 to TRBJ2-7; 7 positions agree with TRBD2. Germline V gene data show CDR1 as MGHRA and CDR2 as YSYEKL. This CDR3 is 15 amino acids long. V was clipped by 4 bases and J by 5 bases; unmatched bases: 11. The CDR3 sequence is CASSPNTSEGDEQYF. DNA of the CDR3: TGCGCCAGCAGCCCTAACACTAGCGAAGGGGACGAGCAGTACTTC.